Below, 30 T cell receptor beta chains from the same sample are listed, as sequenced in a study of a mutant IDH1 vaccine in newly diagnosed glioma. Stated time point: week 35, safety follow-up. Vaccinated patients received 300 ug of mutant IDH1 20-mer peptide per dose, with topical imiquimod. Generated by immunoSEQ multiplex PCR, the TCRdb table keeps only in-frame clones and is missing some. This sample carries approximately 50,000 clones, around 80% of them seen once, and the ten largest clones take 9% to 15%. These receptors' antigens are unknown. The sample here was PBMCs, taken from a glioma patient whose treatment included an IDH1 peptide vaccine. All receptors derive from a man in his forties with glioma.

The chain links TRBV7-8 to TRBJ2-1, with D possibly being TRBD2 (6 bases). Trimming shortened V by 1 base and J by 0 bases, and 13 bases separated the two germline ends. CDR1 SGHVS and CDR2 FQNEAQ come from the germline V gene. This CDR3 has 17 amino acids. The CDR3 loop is CASSLGQAGSSYNEQFF. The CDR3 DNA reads TGTGCCAGCAGCTTAGGGCAAGCGGGTAGCTCCTACAATGAGCAGTTCTTC.

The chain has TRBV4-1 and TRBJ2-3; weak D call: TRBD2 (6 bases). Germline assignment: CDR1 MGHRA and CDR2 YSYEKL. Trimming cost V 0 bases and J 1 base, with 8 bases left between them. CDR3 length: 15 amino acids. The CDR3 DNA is TGCGCCAGCAGCCAAGACGGGAGTGGCACAGATACGCAGTATTTT. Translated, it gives CASSQDGSGTDTQYF.

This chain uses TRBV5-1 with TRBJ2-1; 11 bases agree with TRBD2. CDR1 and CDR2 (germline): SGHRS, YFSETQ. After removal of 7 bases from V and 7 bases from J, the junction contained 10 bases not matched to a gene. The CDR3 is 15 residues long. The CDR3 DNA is TGCGCCAGCCATAGCGGGAGGGCCGGATTTAATGAGCAGTTCTTC. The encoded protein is CASHSGRAGFNEQFF.

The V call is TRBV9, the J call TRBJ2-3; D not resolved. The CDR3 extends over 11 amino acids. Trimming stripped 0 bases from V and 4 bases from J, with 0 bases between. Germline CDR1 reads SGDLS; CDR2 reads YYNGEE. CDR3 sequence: CASSVADTQYF. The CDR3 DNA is TGTGCCAGCAGCGTAGCAGATACGCAGTATTTT.

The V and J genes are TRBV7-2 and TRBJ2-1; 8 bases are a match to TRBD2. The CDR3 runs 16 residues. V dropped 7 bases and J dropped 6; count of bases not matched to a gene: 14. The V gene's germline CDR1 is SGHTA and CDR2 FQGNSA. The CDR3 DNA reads TGTGCCAGCACCCGGGTTTCGGGGGGGGGAAGCAATGAGCAGTTCTTC. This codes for CASTRVSGGGSNEQFF.

The CDR3 reads CASSFGRGAQPQHF. In nucleotides, the CDR3 is TGTGCCAGCAGCTTCGGGCGGGGCGCCCAGCCCCAGCATTTT. The V gene is TRBV5-8, the J gene TRBJ1-5, with a possible D match to TRBD1 (5 bases). From germline, CDR1 is SGHTS and CDR2 YDEGEE. V lost 2 bases, J lost 7 bases, and 13 bases lay in between. The CDR3 consists of 14 residues.

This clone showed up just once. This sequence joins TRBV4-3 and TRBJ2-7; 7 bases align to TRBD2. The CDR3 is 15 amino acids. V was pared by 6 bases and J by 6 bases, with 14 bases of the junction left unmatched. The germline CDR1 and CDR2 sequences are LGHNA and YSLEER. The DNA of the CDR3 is TGCGCCAGCAGGCCTACGTGGGAGGGCCTTCTCGAGCAGTACGTC. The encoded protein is CASRPTWEGLLEQYV.

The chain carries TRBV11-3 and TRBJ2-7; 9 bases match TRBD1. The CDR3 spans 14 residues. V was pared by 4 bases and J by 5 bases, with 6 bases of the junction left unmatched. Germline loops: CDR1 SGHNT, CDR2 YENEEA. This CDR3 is CASSSGTGRNEQYV. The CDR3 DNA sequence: TGTGCCAGCAGCTCCGGGACAGGGCGCAACGAGCAGTACGTC.

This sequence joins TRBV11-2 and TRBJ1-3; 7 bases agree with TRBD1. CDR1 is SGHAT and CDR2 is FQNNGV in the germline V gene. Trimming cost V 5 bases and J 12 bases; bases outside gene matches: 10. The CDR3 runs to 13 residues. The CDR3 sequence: CASSPLTGIHIYF. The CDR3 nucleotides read TGTGCCAGCAGCCCCCTGACAGGGATCCACATATATTTT.

The CDR3 reads CASSSEGLGTQYF. In nucleotides, the CDR3 is TGTGCCAGCAGTTCTGAGGGACTAGGGACCCAGTACTTC. This rearrangement joins TRBV28 to TRBJ2-5, with TRBD2 matching 8 bases. The CDR3 extends over 13 amino acids. From germline, CDR1 is MDHEN and CDR2 SYDVKM. Unmatched junction bases numbered 5, after V lost 4 bases and J lost 7 bases.

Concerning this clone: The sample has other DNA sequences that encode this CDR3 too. The CDR3 loop reads CASSSTDTQYF. The CDR3 DNA is TGTGCCAGCAGCTCCACAGATACGCAGTATTTT. The chain joins TRBV7-9 to TRBJ2-3; D unresolved. This CDR3 has 11 amino acids. V lost 4 bases, J lost 2 bases, and 1 base lay in between. Germline V gene lookup returns CDR1 SEHNR and CDR2 FQNEAQ (reference sequence).

CDR3 DNA: TGTGCCAGCAGTTTACACAATGAGCAGTTCTTC. It is translated as CASSLHNEQFF. This chain uses TRBV27 with TRBJ2-1, with D unresolved. The CDR3 spans 11 residues. Germline V gene sequence: CDR1 MNHEY, CDR2 SMNVEV (reference sequence). V was shortened by 2 bases and J by 5 bases, with 1 base between the two germline ends.

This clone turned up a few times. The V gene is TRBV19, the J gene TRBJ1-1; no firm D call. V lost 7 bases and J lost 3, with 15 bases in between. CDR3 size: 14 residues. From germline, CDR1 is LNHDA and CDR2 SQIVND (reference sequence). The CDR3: CASTEPAGYTEAFF. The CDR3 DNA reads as TGTGCCAGTACCGAACCTGCAGGTTACACTGAAGCTTTCTTT.

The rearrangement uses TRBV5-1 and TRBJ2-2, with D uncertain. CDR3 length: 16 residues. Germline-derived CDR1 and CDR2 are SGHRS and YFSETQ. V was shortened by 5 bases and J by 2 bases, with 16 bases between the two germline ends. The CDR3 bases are TGCGCCAGCAGAGTGTCTGGTACAAGTAACACCGGGGAGCTGTTTTTT. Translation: CASRVSGTSNTGELFF.

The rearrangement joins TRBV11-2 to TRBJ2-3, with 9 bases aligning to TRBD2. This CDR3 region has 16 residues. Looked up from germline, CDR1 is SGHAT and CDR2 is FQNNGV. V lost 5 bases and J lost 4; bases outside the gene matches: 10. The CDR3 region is CASSPLAGAGSDTQYF. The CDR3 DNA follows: TGTGCCAGCAGCCCTTTAGCGGGAGCGGGTTCAGATACGCAGTATTTT.

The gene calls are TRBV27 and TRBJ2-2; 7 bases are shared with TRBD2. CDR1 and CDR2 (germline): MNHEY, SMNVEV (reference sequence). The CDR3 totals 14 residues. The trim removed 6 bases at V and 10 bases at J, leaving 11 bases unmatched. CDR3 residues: CASSPRLSGLELFF. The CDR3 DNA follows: TGTGCCAGCAGCCCCCGGCTTAGCGGGTTGGAGCTGTTTTTT.

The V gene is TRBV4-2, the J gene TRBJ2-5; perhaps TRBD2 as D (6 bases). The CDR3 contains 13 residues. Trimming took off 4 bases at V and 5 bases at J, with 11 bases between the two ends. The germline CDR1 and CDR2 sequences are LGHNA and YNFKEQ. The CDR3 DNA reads TGTGCCAGCAGCCGCGGCGGGATGGAGACCCAGTACTTC. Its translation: CASSRGGMETQYF.

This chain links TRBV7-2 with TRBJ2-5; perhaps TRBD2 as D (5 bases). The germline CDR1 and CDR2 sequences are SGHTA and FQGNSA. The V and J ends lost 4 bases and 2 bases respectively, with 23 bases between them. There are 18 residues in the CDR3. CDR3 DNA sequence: TGTGCCAGCAGCTACCGAAGGCCGAGGCTAGCCCAACAAGAGACCCAGTACTTC. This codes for CASSYRRPRLAQQETQYF.

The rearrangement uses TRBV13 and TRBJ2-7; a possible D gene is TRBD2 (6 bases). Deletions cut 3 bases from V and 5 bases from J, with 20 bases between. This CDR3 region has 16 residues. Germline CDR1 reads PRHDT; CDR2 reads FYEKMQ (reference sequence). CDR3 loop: CASSLASPGVGDEQYF. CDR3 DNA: TGTGCCAGCAGCTTGGCCTCCCCGGGAGTTGGGGACGAGCAGTACTTC.

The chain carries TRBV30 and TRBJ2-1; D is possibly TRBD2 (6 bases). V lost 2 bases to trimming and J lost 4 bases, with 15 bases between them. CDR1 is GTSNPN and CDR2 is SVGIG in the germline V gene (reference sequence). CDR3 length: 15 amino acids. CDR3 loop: CAWSRRDSTYNEQFF. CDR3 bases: TGTGCCTGGAGTCGGCGGGACTCCACTTACAATGAGCAGTTCTTC. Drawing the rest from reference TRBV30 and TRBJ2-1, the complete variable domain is SQTIHQWPATLVQPVGSPLSLECTVEGTSNPNLYWYRQAAGRGLQLLFYSVGIGQISSEVPQNLSASRPQDRQFILSSKKLLLSDSGFYLCAWSRRDSTYNEQFFGPGTRLTVL.

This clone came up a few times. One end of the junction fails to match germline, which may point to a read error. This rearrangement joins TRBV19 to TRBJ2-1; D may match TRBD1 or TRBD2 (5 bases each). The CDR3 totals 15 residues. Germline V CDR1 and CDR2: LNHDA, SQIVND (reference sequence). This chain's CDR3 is CASSIGSVGVNPGIF. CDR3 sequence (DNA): TGTGCCAGTAGTATAGGATCGGTGGGGGTAAACCCGGGGATCTTC.

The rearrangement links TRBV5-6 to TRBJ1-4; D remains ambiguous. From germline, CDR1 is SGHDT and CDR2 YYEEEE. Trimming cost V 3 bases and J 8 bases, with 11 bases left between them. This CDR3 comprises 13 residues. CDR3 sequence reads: CASSWARGEKLFF. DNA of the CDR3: TGTGCCAGCAGCTGGGCGAGAGGAGAAAAACTGTTTTTT.

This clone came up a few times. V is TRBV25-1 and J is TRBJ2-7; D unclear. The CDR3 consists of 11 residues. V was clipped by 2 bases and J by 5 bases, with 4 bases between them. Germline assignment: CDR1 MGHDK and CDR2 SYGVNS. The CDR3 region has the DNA TGTGCCAGCAGTGAAGACCACGAGCAGTACTTC. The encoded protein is CASSEDHEQYF.

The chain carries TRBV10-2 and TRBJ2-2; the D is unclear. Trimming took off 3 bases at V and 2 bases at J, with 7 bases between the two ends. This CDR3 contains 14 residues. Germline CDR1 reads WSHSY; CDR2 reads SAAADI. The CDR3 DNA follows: TGCGCCAGCAGTGAAACGGTTAACACCGGGGAGCTGTTTTTT. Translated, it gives CASSETVNTGELFF.

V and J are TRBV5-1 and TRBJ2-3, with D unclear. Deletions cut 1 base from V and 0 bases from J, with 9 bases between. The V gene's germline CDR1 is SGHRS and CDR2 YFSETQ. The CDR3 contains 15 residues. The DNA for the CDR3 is TGCGCCAGCAGCTTGCACGGCGTAAGCACAGATACGCAGTATTTT. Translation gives CASSLHGVSTDTQYF. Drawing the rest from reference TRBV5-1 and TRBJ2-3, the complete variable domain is KAGVTQTPRYLIKTRGQQVTLSCSPISGHRSVSWYQQTPGQGLQFLFEYFSETQRNKGNFPGRFSGRQFSNSRSEMNVSTLELGDSALYLCASSLHGVSTDTQYFGPGTRLTVL.

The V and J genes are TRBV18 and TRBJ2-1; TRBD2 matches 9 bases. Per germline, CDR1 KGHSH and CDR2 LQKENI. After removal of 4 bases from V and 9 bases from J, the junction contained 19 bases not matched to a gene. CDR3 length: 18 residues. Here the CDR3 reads CASSLTKPGLALRGEQFF. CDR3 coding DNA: TGTGCCAGCTCACTAACGAAACCGGGACTAGCTCTCCGGGGTGAGCAGTTCTTC.

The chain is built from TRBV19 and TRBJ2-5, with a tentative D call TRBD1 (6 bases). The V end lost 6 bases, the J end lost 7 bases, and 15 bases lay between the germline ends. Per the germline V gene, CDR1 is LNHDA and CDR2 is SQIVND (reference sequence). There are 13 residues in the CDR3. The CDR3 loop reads CASSGTRSGTQYF. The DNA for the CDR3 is TGTGCCAGTAGCGGGACAAGGTCGGGGACCCAGTACTTC.

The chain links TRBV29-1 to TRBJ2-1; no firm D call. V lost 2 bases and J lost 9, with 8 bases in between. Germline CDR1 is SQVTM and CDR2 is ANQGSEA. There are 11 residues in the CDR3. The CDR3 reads CSVELGPEQFF. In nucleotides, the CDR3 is TGCAGCGTTGAACTGGGTCCTGAGCAGTTCTTC.

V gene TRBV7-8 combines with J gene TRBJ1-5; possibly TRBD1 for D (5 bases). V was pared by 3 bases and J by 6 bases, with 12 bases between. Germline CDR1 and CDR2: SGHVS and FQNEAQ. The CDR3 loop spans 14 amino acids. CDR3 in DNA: TGTGCCAGCAGCTTTGGGGGGGGTCGTCAGCCCCAGCATTTT. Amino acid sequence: CASSFGGGRQPQHF.

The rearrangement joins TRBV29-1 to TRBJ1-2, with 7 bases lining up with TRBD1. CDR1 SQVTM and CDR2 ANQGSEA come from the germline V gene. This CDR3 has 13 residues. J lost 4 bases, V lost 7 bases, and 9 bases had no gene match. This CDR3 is CSASEGDSYGYTF. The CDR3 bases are TGCAGCGCCTCTGAAGGGGACAGCTATGGCTACACCTTC.